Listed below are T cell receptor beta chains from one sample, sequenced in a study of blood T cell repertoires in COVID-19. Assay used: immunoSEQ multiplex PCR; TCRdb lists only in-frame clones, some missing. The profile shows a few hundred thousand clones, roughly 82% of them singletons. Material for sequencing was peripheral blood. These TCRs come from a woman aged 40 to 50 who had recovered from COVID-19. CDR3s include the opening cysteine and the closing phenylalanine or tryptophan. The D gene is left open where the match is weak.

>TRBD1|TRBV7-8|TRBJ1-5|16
TGTGCCAGCAGCTCCCGGACAGGGGGTAGCAATCAGCCCCAGCATTTT
CASSSRTGGSNQPQHF
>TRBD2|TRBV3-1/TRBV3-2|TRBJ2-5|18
TGTGCCAGCAGCCAAGAAATAGGACTAGCGGGGGGGATTGAGACCCAGTACTTC
CASSQEIGLAGGIETQYF
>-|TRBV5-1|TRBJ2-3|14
TGCGCCAGCAGCGGGGGCCTCCCACGAGATACGCAGTATTTT
CASSGGLPRDTQYF
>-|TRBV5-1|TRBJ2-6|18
TGCGCCAGCAGCTTTCTAGTAGGAATTAGCTCTGGGGCCAACGTCCTGACTTTC
CASSFLVGISSGANVLTF
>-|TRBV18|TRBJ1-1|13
TGTGCCAGCTCACCAGGTACCCCTCGGGAAGCTTTCTTT
CASSPGTPREAFF
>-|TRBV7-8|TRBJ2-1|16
TGTGCCAGCAGCTTCTCCAACAGGGCCGGCTACAATGAGCAGTTCTTC
CASSFSNRAGYNEQFF
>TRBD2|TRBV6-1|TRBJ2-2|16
TGTGCCAGCAGTGGACTAGCGGGGGGGCACACCGGGGAGCTGTTTTTT
CASSGLAGGHTGELFF
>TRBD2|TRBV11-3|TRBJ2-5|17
TGTGCCAGCAGCTTCCGGACTAGCGGGGGGCGAGGAGAGACCCAGTACTTC
CASSFRTSGGRGETQYF
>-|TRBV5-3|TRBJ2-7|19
TGTGCCAGAAGCCCCCGGTGGTCCCCAAGACGGTGGGGGGATACCGAGCAGTACTTC
CARSPRWSPRRWGDTEQYF
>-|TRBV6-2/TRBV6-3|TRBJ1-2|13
TGTGCCAGCAGCACAGGTGTAAACTATGGCTACACCTTC
CASSTGVNYGYTF
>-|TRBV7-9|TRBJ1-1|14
TGTGCCAGCAGCTTCCAGGGATTGGGGACTGAAGCTTTCTTT
CASSFQGLGTEAFF
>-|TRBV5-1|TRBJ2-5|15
TGCGCCAGCAGCTTGGAGGGGGGGCCGGCAGAGACCCAGTACTTC
CASSLEGGPAETQYF
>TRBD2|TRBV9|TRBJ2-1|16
TGTGCCAGCAGCGGAACTAGCGGGGGGGTAGTAAATGAGCAGTTCTTC
CASSGTSGGVVNEQFF
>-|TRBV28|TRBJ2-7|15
TGTGCCAGCAACTCCTATGCGGGGATCTCCTACGAGCAGTACTTC
CASNSYAGISYEQYF
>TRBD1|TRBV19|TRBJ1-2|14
TGTGCCAGTAGCGACCGGGACAGATGGGACGGCTACACCTTC
CASSDRDRWDGYTF
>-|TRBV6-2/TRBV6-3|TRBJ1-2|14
TGTGCCAGCAGTTACTATGGGGCGAACTATGGCTACACCTTC
CASSYYGANYGYTF
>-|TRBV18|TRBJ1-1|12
TGTGCCAGCTCACCCTCCCGGGCTGAAGCTTTCTTT
CASSPSRAEAFF
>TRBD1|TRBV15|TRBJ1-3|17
TGTGCCACCAGCAGGGCGGACAGGGGCCTCTCTGGAAACACCATATATTTT
CATSRADRGLSGNTIYF